Below, 10 T cell receptor beta chains from the same sample are listed, as sequenced in a study of cytomegalovirus exposure and HLA in healthy donors. The primer mix had 60 Vbeta and 13 Jbeta primers. Assay: immunoSEQ multiplex PCR; the TCRdb copy retains only in-frame clones and omits some. The sample comprises some 200,000 clones, around four fifths of which are singletons, and roughly 0.58% rests with the top ten. The sample was PBMCs. Receptor source: a woman in her forties in good health and CMV-seronegative.

The chain is built from TRBV29-1 and TRBJ2-3; 7 bases align to TRBD1. The CDR3 totals 15 residues. Trimming removed 0 bases from V and 7 bases from J; junction bases left unmatched: 10. Germline-derived CDR1 and CDR2 are SQVTM and ANQGSEA. CDR3 loop: CSVEDLDRVTHTQYF. In nucleotides, the CDR3 is TGCAGCGTTGAAGATCTCGACAGGGTGACGCATACGCAGTATTTT.

V usage is TRBV5-8 and J usage is TRBJ2-7; TRBD1 aligns across 7 bases. The V gene's germline CDR1 is SGHTS and CDR2 YDEGEE. The J segment lost 0 bases and the V segment lost 4 bases, leaving 7 bases of the junction unmatched. The CDR3 runs 15 residues. CDR3 DNA sequence: TGTGCCAGCAGCCCGGTGCAGGGGGACTCCTACGAGCAGTACTTC. As protein: CASSPVQGDSYEQYF. Combining the CDR3 with reference TRBV5-8 and TRBJ2-7 gives the whole variable domain EAGVTQSPTHLIKTRGQQATLRCSPISGHTSVYWYQQALGLGLQFLLWYDEGEERNRGNFPPRFSGRQFPNYSSELNVNALELEDSALYLCASSPVQGDSYEQYFGPGTRLTVT.

With respect to this clone: One base away lies a much larger clone, so this may be a sequencing read error. The V call is TRBV2, the J call TRBJ2-1; 12 bases are shared with TRBD2. CDR1 is SNHLY, CDR2 FYNNEI, per germline. The junction had 3 bases not matched to a gene; V was cut back by 5 bases and J by 4 bases. The CDR3 covers 15 residues. CDR3 in amino acids: CASSTSGGSYNEQFF. CDR3 in DNA: TGTGCCAGCAGTACTAGCGGGGGGTCTTACAATGAGCAGTTCTTC.

This clone appeared a few times. The chain combines TRBV20-1 with TRBJ1-2; possibly TRBD1 for D (5 bases). The ends were cut back, 5 bases at V and 5 bases at J, with 9 bases in the middle. Germline V gene lookup returns CDR1 DFQATT and CDR2 SNEGSKA (reference sequence). This CDR3 has 11 amino acids. DNA of the CDR3: TGCAGTGCTCCCGACAGTTATGGCTACACCTTC. The encoded protein is CSAPDSYGYTF.

V is TRBV18 and J is TRBJ1-3; possibly TRBD1 for D (6 bases). Germline CDR1 is KGHSH and CDR2 is LQKENI. V was pared by 0 bases and J by 0 bases, with 9 bases between. This CDR3 region has 16 residues. The CDR3 spells CASSPPGHSSGNTIYF. As DNA, the CDR3 is TGTGCCAGCTCACCACCGGGACACTCCTCTGGAAACACCATATATTTT.

The V and J genes are TRBV7-2 and TRBJ1-2; TRBD1 matches at 7 bases. V was clipped by 4 bases and J by 2 bases; unmatched bases: 4. In germline, CDR1 is SGHTA, CDR2 FQGNSA. The CDR3 has 14 amino acids. CDR3 coding DNA: TGTGCCAGCAGCTACTCGACAGGGAACTATGGCTACACCTTC. Amino acids: CASSYSTGNYGYTF.

CDR3 in DNA: TGTGCCAGCAAGAGGGCAGGGGAGACTAACTATGGCTACACCTTC. Translated, it gives CASKRAGETNYGYTF. The rearrangement joins TRBV6-1 to TRBJ1-2; possibly TRBD1 for D (6 bases). Trimming stripped 7 bases from V and 0 bases from J, with 15 bases between. The CDR3 totals 15 residues. Germline assignment: CDR1 MNHNS and CDR2 SASEGT.

The chain is built from TRBV30 and TRBJ1-6, with TRBD1 matching over 9 bases. V gave up 2 bases and J gave up 9 bases; unmatched junction bases: 11. The CDR3 extends over 16 amino acids. CDR1 GTSNPN and CDR2 SVGIG come from the germline V gene (reference sequence). DNA of the CDR3: TGTGCCTGGAGTACAGCCAGGGGACAGGGCCCTTCACCCCTCCACTTT. Its protein is CAWSTARGQGPSPLHF.

The CDR3 DNA follows: TGTGCCAGCAGTGACAGGGGTGGAGGCAATCAGCCCCAGCATTTT. Its translation is CASSDRGGGNQPQHF. This sequence joins TRBV6-6 and TRBJ1-5, with 8 nucleotides matching TRBD1. The J segment lost 2 bases and the V segment lost 5 bases, leaving 5 bases of the junction unmatched. CDR3 length: 15 residues. From germline, CDR1 is MNHNY and CDR2 SVGAGI (reference sequence).

The V call is TRBV6-1, the J call TRBJ1-2; D is possibly TRBD1 (6 bases). Deletions cut 6 bases from V and 1 base from J, with 12 bases between. The CDR3 spans 14 residues. Per the germline V gene, CDR1 is MNHNS and CDR2 is SASEGT. The CDR3 loop is CASRIGQNNYGYTF. In DNA, the CDR3 is TGTGCCAGCAGGATCGGACAGAATAACTATGGCTACACCTTC.